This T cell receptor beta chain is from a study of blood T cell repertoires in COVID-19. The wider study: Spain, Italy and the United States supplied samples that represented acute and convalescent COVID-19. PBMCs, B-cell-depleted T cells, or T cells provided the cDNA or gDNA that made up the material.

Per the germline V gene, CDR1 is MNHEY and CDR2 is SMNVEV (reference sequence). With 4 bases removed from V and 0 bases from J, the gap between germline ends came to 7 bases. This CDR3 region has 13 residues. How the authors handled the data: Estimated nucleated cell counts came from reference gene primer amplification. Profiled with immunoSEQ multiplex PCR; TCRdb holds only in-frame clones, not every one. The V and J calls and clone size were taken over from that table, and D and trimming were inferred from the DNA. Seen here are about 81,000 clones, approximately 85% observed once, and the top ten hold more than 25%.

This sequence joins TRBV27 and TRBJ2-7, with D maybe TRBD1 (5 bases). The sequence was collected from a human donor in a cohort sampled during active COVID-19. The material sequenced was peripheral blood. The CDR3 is CASSYRFSYEQYF. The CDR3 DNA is TGTGCCAGCAGTTACAGGTTCTCCTACGAGCAGTACTTC.